Detailed here is one T cell receptor (beta chain). Its antigen is not identified. Between the trimmed V and J ends, which lost 1 base and 2 bases, there was a span of 5 bases. CDR3 length equals 13 residues. Per germline, CDR1 ENHRY and CDR2 SYGVKD. Stated treatment: about 20 received Ad26.COV2.S at low or high dose, single or two shots; roughly five received placebo; per-sample allocation not given. It was on day 63 after the first vaccine or placebo injection that samples were taken. Donor was an adult aged 18-55 years in Boston. This vaccine is an Ad26 vector that expresses the Wuhan-strain SARS-CoV-2 spike. Profiled with immunoSEQ multiplex PCR; TCRdb holds only in-frame clones, not every one. The repertoire holds 450,000 to 550,000 clones, with roughly nine tenths as singletons. The sample belongs to a study of Ad26.COV2.S vaccination and SARS-CoV-2 variants. Regarding the study as a whole: In vaccinated individuals, spike-specific CD8+ and CD4+ T cell responses reportedly displayed substantial breadth.

This rearrangement joins TRBV10-3 to TRBJ2-5, with no clear D. This receptor was obtained from a person between 18 and 65 years old who received the Ad26.COV2.S COVID-19 vaccine or a placebo. This material consisted of peripheral blood, taken in a trial of Ad26.COV2.S vaccine versus placebo. The CDR3 region is CAISEFSQETQYF. The CDR3 coding sequence is TGTGCCATCAGTGAGTTTAGTCAAGAGACCCAGTACTTC.